The entry below gives a single T cell receptor (beta chain) sequence along with its context. The CDR3 contains 17 residues. CDR1 LNHNV and CDR2 YYDKDF come from the germline V gene (reference sequence). Unmatched junction bases numbered 10, after V lost 2 bases and J lost 5 bases. The authors reverse transcribed all of the isolated RNA, so sequencing captured expressed TCRB transcripts. Clones were read by immunoSEQ multiplex PCR, and TCRdb kept only the in-frame ones, dropping some. The sample includes approximately 340,000 clones, roughly 16% seen only once; the top ten take approximately 0.019%. The data were taken from a study of beta chain features in type 1 diabetes.

The chain couples TRBV15 to TRBJ2-1; 9 bases line up with TRBD2. The sequencing sample was made of naive CD4+ T cells from blood. The origin of this receptor is a young woman in good health. CDR3 bases: TGTGCCACCAGCAGAAGCACTAGCGGGCTTTCTAACAATGAGCAGTTCTTC. This codes for CATSRSTSGLSNNEQFF.